This TCR beta chain derives from a study of CD8+ T cells in alopecia areata. Across the study: Tofacitinib therapy lasting 6 to 18 months was followed by 6 months off drug.

The treatment was: oral pan-JAK inhibitor, 5-10 mg twice daily. This CDR3 spans 13 amino acids. CDR1 and CDR2 from the germline V gene are SQVTM and ANQGSEA. With V trimmed by 8 bases and J by 1 base, 8 bases remained unmatched. In each case, RNA was isolated and then reverse transcribed into cDNA as the sequencing template. This table comes from immunoSEQ multiplex PCR, and its TCRdb copy is limited to in-frame clones, with some not included. The sample has about 100,000 clones; roughly 84% are singletons. The sequence derives from a human donor with alopecia areata. The specimen was CD8+ T cells sorted from blood, collected at week 24, from a patient treated with tofacitinib. This sequence joins TRBV29-1 and TRBJ2-7, with TRBD1 matching 7 bases. The CDR3 nucleotides are TGCAGCATCCGGGACAGCGGATCCTACGAGCAGTACTTC. Translated: CSIRDSGSYEQYF.